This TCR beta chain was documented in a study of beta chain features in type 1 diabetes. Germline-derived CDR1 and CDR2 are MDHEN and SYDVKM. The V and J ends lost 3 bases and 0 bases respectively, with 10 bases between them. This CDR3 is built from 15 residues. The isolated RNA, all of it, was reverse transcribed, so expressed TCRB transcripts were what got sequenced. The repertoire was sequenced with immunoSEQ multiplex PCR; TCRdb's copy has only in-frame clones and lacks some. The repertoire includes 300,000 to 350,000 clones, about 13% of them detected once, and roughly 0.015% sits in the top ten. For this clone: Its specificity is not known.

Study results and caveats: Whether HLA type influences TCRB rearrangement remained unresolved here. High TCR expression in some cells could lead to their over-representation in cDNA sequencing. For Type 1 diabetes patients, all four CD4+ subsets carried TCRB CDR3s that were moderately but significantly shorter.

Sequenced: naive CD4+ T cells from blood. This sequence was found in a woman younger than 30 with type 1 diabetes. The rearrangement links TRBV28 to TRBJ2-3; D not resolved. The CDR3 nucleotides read TGTGCCAGCAGTTTGAGGCTCGGAAGCACAGATACGCAGTATTTT. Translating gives CASSLRLGSTDTQYF.